These 20 T cell receptor beta chains share one sample of origin, sequenced in a study of persistence of HIV-infected CD4 T cells. Nonspecific anti-CD3/anti-CD28 bead stimulation represents the broad CD4+ T cell repertoire. CD4+ T cells upregulating both CD40 ligand and CD69 were sorted as responding cells. These TCRs' antigens remain unknown. The libraries were made with immunoSEQ version 4 in survey mode. Sequencing was performed with immunoSEQ multiplex PCR; in TCRdb, only in-frame clones are kept and a portion is missing. The sample has about 37,000 clones; around 90% are singletons. Specimen: CD4+ T cells sorted from PBMCs after approximately 20-hour stimulation, collected from a patient who received antiretroviral therapy. The receptor set was obtained from an adult man with HIV who was CMV-seropositive.

With regard to this clone: At the DNA level, this CDR3 is encoded by other sequences in the same sample as well. The chain links TRBV15 to TRBJ1-1; tentatively, D is TRBD1 (6 bases). This CDR3 is built from 14 residues. CDR1 is LNHNV, CDR2 YYDKDF, per germline (reference sequence). Trimming took 4 bases from V and 0 from J, leaving 9 bases between them. Here the CDR3 reads CATSTRTVNTEAFF. CDR3 DNA sequence: TGTGCCACCAGCACGCGGACAGTGAACACTGAAGCTTTCTTT.

CDR3 amino acids: CASSQWGSFTYEQYF. The DNA of the CDR3 is TGTGCCAGCAGCCAATGGGGTAGTTTTACATACGAGCAGTACTTC. The V gene is TRBV14, the J gene TRBJ2-7; unclear D gene. Per germline, CDR1 SGHDN and CDR2 FVKESK. V was trimmed by 2 bases and J by 4 bases, leaving 15 bases between them. The CDR3 has 15 amino acids. Combining the CDR3 with reference TRBV14 and TRBJ2-7 gives the whole variable domain EAGVTQFPSHSVIEKGQTVTLRCDPISGHDNLYWYRRVMGKEIKFLLHFVKESKQDESGMPNNRFLAERTGGTYSTLKVQPAELEDSGVYFCASSQWGSFTYEQYFGPGTRLTVT.

The chain recombines TRBV15 with TRBJ1-5; D remains unclear. Germline loops: CDR1 LNHNV, CDR2 YYDKDF (reference sequence). The V and J ends lost 5 bases and 4 bases respectively, with 12 bases between them. This CDR3 region has 14 residues. CDR3 sequence: CATSEGRGNQPQHF. The DNA for the CDR3 is TGTGCCACCAGCGAAGGGAGAGGGAATCAGCCCCAGCATTTT.

Only a few counts were recorded for this clone. The chain employs TRBV3-1 (or the pseudogene TRBV3-2) and TRBJ2-7; 9 nucleotides match TRBD1. Germline CDR1 is LGHDT and CDR2 is YNNKEL (reference sequence). This CDR3 region has 14 residues. Trimming removed 4 bases from V and 5 bases from J; junction bases left unmatched: 6. The CDR3 coding sequence is TGTGCCAGCAGCCGACCGGGACAGGGCCACGAGCAGTACTTC. Translation: CASSRPGQGHEQYF.

CDR3 sequence reads: CASSQDNGWEDTEAFF. The CDR3 nucleotides read TGCGCCAGCAGCCAAGATAACGGGTGGGAAGACACTGAAGCTTTCTTT. The chain joins TRBV4-1 to TRBJ1-1; no clear D gene. Germline V gene lookup returns CDR1 MGHRA and CDR2 YSYEKL. CDR3 length: 16 residues. V was clipped by 0 bases and J by 3 bases, with 14 bases between them.

V and J are TRBV5-4 and TRBJ1-2, with TRBD1 identical over 8 bases. Trimming removed 4 bases from V and 6 bases from J; junction bases left unmatched: 8. Germline V lookup: CDR1 SGHNT, CDR2 YYREEE (reference sequence). The CDR3 spans 14 residues. The CDR3 sequence is CASSRDRGVNGYTF. CDR3 DNA sequence: TGTGCCAGCAGCCGCGACAGGGGAGTTAATGGCTACACCTTC. Supplemented by reference TRBV5-4 and TRBJ1-2, the full variable domain reads ETGVTQSPTHLIKTRGQQVTLRCSSQSGHNTVSWYQQALGQGPQFIFQYYREEENGRGNFPPRFSGLQFPNYSSELNVNALELDDSALYLCASSRDRGVNGYTFGSGTRLTVV.

This clone was counted once. This chain uses TRBV30 with TRBJ1-2, with D possibly being TRBD1 (5 bases). Trimming removed 4 bases at V and 11 bases at J, with 26 bases between. The CDR3 has 15 amino acids. The germline gives CDR1 GTSNPN, CDR2 SVGIG (reference sequence). The CDR3 DNA is TGTGCCTGGATCTTTCGGGGCTACCCACAAGGACGGTACACCTTC. Its translation: CAWIFRGYPQGRYTF.

This chain connects TRBV9 to TRBJ2-7, with 7 bases identical to TRBD1. Per germline, CDR1 SGDLS and CDR2 YYNGEE. The CDR3 runs 15 residues. With V trimmed by 0 bases and J by 7 bases, 10 bases remained unmatched. The CDR3 DNA is TGTGCCAGCAGCGTAGCTTGGGGGCCCAGGGGGGAGCAGTACTTC. Residues: CASSVAWGPRGEQYF.

This chain links TRBV5-6 with TRBJ1-2; D is unclear. The germline V and J ends were trimmed by 2 bases and 8 bases, with 10 bases remaining between them. The CDR3 covers 12 residues. Germline V lookup: CDR1 SGHDT, CDR2 YYEEEE. The CDR3 region has the DNA TGTGCCAGCAGCTTCGAGCGGGAGGGCTACACCTTC. Its translation: CASSFEREGYTF.

This rearrangement joins TRBV6-5 to TRBJ1-2, with D unclear. There are 13 residues in the CDR3. V was clipped by 6 bases and J by 4 bases, with 12 bases between them. Germline CDR1 MNHEY, CDR2 SVGAGI. CDR3 protein: CASRKEGPYGYTF. DNA for the CDR3: TGTGCCAGCAGGAAAGAGGGTCCCTATGGCTACACCTTC.

The table lists this clone with a few counts. The gene calls are TRBV10-3 and TRBJ1-1; D possibly corresponds to TRBD1 (6 bases). CDR1 is ENHRY and CDR2 is SYGVKD in the germline V gene. This CDR3 is built from 14 residues. The V end lost 6 bases, the J end lost 0 bases, and 11 bases lay between the germline ends. CDR3 protein: CAISPGQMNTEAFF. DNA of the CDR3: TGTGCCATCAGCCCAGGACAGATGAACACTGAAGCTTTCTTT.

J is TRBJ1-3 and V is TRBV6-5; D call uncertain. Germline CDR1 is MNHEY and CDR2 is SVGAGI. V gave up 5 bases and J gave up 4 bases, with 3 bases separating them. This CDR3 is built from 11 residues. The CDR3 coding sequence is TGTGCCAGCAGTAAAGGAAACACCATATATTTT. This encodes CASSKGNTIYF.

The chain couples TRBV5-1 to TRBJ2-7; 7 positions agree with TRBD1. The V gene's germline CDR1 is SGHRS and CDR2 YFSETQ. This CDR3 region has 16 residues. J was trimmed by 2 bases and V by 1 base; bases with no gene match: 9. This CDR3 is CASSLFAGTVTYEQYF. In DNA, the CDR3 is TGCGCCAGCAGCTTGTTCGCCGGGACAGTTACCTACGAGCAGTACTTC.

The V call is TRBV21-1, the J call TRBJ2-7; the listed D gene, TRBD2, was not tested against the DNA. TRBV21-1 is a pseudogene. CDR3 length: 15 residues. CDR3 coding DNA: TGTGCCAGCAGCAAAGTGGCAGGGCGGGGCTACGAGCAGTACTTC. Its translation: CASSKVAGRGYEQYF.

The J gene is TRBJ1-1, the V gene TRBV2; D not certain. From germline, CDR1 is SNHLY and CDR2 FYNNEI. The ends were cut back, 0 bases at V and 9 bases at J, with 14 bases in the middle. This CDR3 is built from 14 residues. The CDR3 DNA is TGTGCCAGCAGTGAAGCGGTCCCCCTATTGAAAGCTTTCTTT. It specifies CASSEAVPLLKAFF. The full variable domain, rest sourced from reference TRBV2 and TRBJ1-1, is EPEVTQTPSHQVTQMGQEVILRCVPISNHLYFYWYRQILGQKVEFLVSFYNNEISEKSEIFDDQFSVERPDGSNFTLKIRSTKLEDSAMYFCASSEAVPLLKAFFGQGTRLTVV.

The rearrangement uses TRBV11-3 and TRBJ2-3; D may be TRBD2 (6 bases). The V gene lost 4 bases and the J gene lost 3 bases, with 17 bases spanning the gap. The CDR3 has 16 amino acids. The germline V gene has CDR1 SGHNT and CDR2 YENEEA. The CDR3 sequence is CASSYGTSFLTDTQYF. CDR3 nucleotide sequence: TGTGCCAGCAGCTACGGGACTTCTTTCCTAACAGATACGCAGTATTTT. The variable domain in full, with the rest retrieved from reference TRBV11-3 and TRBJ2-3, is EAGVVQSPRYKIIEKKQPVAFWCNPISGHNTLYWYLQNLGQGPELLIRYENEEAVDDSQLPKDRFSAERLKGVDSTLKIQPAELGDSAVYLCASSYGTSFLTDTQYFGPGTRLTVL.

The V and J genes are TRBV6-2 or TRBV6-3 and TRBJ2-7; the match to TRBD1 covers 9 bases. Trimming removed 5 bases from V and 8 bases from J; junction bases left unmatched: 10. CDR1 MNHEY and CDR2 SVGEGT come from the germline V gene. This CDR3 is built from 14 residues. CDR3 nucleotide sequence: TGTGCCAGCAGTGAGGGCGGGACAGGGAGCAAGCAGTACTTC. It yields the protein CASSEGGTGSKQYF.

This clone was counted once. At the DNA level, this CDR3 is encoded by other sequences in the same sample as well. This rearrangement joins TRBV3-1 (or the pseudogene TRBV3-2) to TRBJ1-6, with 7 bases fitting TRBD1. The length of the CDR3 is 16 residues. CDR1 and CDR2 from the germline V gene are LGHDT and YNNKEL (reference sequence). V lost 3 bases, J lost 10 bases, and 12 bases stayed unmatched. DNA for the CDR3: TGTGCCAGCAGCCAGGGGGAAGCCAGGGGGAGATCACCCCTCCACTTT. Its protein is CASSQGEARGRSPLHF.

V and J are TRBV7-2 and TRBJ1-2, with D hard to call. V dropped 5 bases and J dropped 7 bases, with 11 bases sitting between them. The germline V gene has CDR1 SGHTA and CDR2 FQGNSA. The CDR3 has 12 amino acids. The CDR3 sequence: CASSPLEVGYTF. Written as DNA, the CDR3 is TGTGCCAGCAGCCCTCTTGAGGTTGGCTACACCTTC. The full variable domain, in which reference TRBV7-2 and TRBJ1-2 provide the parts outside the CDR3, is GAGVSQSPSNKVTEKGKDVELRCDPISGHTALYWYRQSLGQGLEFLIYFQGNSAPDKSGLPSDRFSAERTGGSVSTLTIQRTQQEDSAVYLCASSPLEVGYTFGSGTRLTVV.

The rearrangement joins TRBV10-3 to TRBJ2-7; TRBD2 is a possible D gene (5 bases). The CDR3 runs 13 residues. In germline, CDR1 is ENHRY, CDR2 SYGVKD. V was pared by 11 bases and J by 2 bases, with 16 bases between. The CDR3 sequence: CALSRGPTYEQYF. CDR3 bases: TGTGCCCTGAGCAGAGGGCCGACCTACGAGCAGTACTTC.